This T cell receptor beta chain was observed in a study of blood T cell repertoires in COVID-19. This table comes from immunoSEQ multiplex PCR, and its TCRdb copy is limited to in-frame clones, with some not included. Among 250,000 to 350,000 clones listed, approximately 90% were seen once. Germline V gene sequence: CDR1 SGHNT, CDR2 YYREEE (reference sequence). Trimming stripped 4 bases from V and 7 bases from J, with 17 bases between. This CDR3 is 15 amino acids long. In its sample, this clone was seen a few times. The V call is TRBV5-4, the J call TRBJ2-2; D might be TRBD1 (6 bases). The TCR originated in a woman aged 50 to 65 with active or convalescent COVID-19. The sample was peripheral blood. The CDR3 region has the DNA TGTGCCAGCAGCAGCCCCACAGGGATCGACGGGGAGCTGTTTTTT. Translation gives CASSSPTGIDGELFF.